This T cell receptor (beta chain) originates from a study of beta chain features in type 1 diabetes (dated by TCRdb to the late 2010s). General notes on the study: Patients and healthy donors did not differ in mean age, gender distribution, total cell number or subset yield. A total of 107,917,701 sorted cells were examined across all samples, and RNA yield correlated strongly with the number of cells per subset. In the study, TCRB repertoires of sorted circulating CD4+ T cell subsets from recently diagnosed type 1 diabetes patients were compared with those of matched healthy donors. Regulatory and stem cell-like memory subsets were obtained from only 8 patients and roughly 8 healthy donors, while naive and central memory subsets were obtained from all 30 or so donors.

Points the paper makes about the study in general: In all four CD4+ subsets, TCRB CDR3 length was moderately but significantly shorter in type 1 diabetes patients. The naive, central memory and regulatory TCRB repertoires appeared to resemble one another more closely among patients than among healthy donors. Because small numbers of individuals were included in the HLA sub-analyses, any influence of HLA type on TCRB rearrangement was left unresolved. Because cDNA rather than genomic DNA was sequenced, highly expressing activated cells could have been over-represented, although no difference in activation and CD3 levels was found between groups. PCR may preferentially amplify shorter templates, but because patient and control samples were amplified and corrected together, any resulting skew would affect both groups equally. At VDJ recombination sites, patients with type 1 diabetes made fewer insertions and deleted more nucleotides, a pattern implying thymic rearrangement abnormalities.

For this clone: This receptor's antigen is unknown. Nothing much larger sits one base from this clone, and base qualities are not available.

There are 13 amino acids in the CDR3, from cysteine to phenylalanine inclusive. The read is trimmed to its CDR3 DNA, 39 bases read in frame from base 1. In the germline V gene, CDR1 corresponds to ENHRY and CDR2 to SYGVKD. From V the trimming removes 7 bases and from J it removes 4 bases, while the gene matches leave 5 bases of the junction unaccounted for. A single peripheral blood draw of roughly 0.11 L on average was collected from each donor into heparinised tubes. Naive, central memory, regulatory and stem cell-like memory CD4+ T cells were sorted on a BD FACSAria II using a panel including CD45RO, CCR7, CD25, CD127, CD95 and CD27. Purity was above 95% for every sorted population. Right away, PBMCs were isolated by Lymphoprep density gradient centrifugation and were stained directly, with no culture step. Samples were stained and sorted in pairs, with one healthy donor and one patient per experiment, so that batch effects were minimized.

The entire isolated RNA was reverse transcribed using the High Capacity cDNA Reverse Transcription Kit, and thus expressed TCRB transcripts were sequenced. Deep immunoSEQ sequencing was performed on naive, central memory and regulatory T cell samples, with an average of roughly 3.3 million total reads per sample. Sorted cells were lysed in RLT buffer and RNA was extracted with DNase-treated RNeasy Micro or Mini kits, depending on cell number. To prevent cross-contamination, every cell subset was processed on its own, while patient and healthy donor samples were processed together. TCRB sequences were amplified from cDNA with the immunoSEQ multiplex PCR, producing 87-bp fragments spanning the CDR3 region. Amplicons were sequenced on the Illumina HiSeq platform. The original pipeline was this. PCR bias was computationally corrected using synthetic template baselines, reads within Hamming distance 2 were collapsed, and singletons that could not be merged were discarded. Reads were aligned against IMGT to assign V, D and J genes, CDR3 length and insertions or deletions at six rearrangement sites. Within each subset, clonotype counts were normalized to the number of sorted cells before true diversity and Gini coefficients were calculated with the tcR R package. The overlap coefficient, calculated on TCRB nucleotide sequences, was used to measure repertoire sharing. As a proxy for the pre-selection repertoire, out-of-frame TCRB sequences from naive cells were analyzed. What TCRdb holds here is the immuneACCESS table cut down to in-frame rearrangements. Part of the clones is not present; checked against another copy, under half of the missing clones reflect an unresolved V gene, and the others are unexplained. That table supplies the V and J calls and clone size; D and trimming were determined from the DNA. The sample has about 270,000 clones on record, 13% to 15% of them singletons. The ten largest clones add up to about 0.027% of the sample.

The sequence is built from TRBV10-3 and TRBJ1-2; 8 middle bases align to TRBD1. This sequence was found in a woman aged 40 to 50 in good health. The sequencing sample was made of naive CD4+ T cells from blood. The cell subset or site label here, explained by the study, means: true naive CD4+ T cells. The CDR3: CAITPGQGYGYTF. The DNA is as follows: TGTGCCATCACCCCCGGACAGGGCTATGGCTACACCTTC.